Each of the 19 T cell receptor beta chains below was sequenced from the same sample in a study of T cells in Graves' hyperthyroidism and ophthalmopathy. The CDR3 regions of TCR beta were amplified from RNA transcripts. HTBI primers were employed in a first-round RT-PCR of the TCR CDR3. TCRdb reprocessed the multiplex PCR reads via MiXCR and lists one record per CDR3 protein. The table lists around 570,000 distinct CDR3 sequences, around 20% of them singletons. The specimen sequenced was blood. These receptors were obtained from a man in his forties with Graves' ophthalmopathy.

This clonotype was recorded a few times. The rearrangement joins TRBV10-3 to TRBJ1-6; D unresolved. The V gene lost 5 bases and the J gene lost 7 bases, with 6 bases spanning the gap. Germline V gene lookup returns CDR1 ENHRY and CDR2 SYGVKD. The CDR3 totals 12 residues. The DNA of the CDR3 is TGTGCCATCAGTCGGACCAATTCACCCCTCCACTTT. As protein: CAISRTNSPLHF.

In this sample, this clonotype turned up a few times. The chain links TRBV3-1 to TRBJ2-5; D is perhaps TRBD2 (5 bases). Germline loops: CDR1 LGHDT, CDR2 YNNKEL (reference sequence). This CDR3 contains 15 residues. V was clipped by 0 bases and J by 5 bases, with 13 bases between them. CDR3 amino acids: CASSQDSVVIETQYF. CDR3 bases: TGTGCCAGCAGCCAAGATAGCGTGGTAATCGAGACCCAGTACTTC.

This clonotype was found many times. The chain recombines TRBV12-3 or TRBV12-4 with TRBJ2-1, with TRBD2 matching 9 bases. V dropped 3 bases and J dropped 5; count of bases not matched to a gene: 11. CDR3 length: 17 amino acids. Written as DNA, the CDR3 is TGTGCCAGCAGTTTTAGGATGGGACTAGCAGTCCACAATGAGCAGTTCTTC. Its translation: CASSFRMGLAVHNEQFF.

The chain carries TRBV19 and TRBJ2-7; either TRBD1 or TRBD2 may fit D (5 bases each). The ends were cut back, 3 bases at V and 1 base at J, with 13 bases in the middle. The CDR3 loop spans 15 amino acids. CDR1 is LNHDA, CDR2 SQIVND, per germline (reference sequence). The CDR3: CASSIGRDGSYEQYF. The CDR3 DNA reads as TGTGCCAGTAGTATTGGTCGGGACGGATCCTACGAGCAGTACTTC.

The J gene is TRBJ1-2, the V gene TRBV27; unclear D gene. The CDR3 spans 14 residues. The V end was cut by 6 bases, the J end by 2 bases, with 13 bases between. Germline-derived CDR1 and CDR2 are MNHEY and SMNVEV (reference sequence). The CDR3 spells CASSPYIRNYGYTF. The DNA for the CDR3 is TGTGCCAGCAGCCCATACATACGAAACTATGGCTACACCTTC.

This clonotype was detected many times. This chain connects TRBV7-9 to TRBJ1-1; D unresolved. The germline gives CDR1 SEHNR, CDR2 FQNEAQ (reference sequence). The CDR3 has 13 amino acids. V lost 4 bases to trimming and J lost 1 base, with 7 bases between them. The CDR3 here is CASSYGENTEAFF. The CDR3 DNA sequence: TGTGCCAGCAGCTATGGGGAGAACACTGAAGCTTTCTTT.

This clonotype was picked up a small number of times. The chain is built from TRBV5-8 and TRBJ2-3; no reliable D call. The ends were cut back, 1 base at V and 4 bases at J, with 13 bases in the middle. CDR1 SGHTS and CDR2 YDEGEE come from the germline V gene. The CDR3 sequence is 15 residues long. As DNA, the CDR3 is TGTGCCAGCAGCTTGCCCAGCTCTACAGCAGATACGCAGTATTTT. Translating gives CASSLPSSTADTQYF.

This clonotype was seen just once. The chain joins TRBV29-1 to TRBJ2-1, with D hard to call. Gene TRBJ2-7 matches the end of the DNA better, so the J call may be wrong. Germline-derived CDR1 and CDR2 are SQVTM and ANQGSEA. The CDR3 is 15 amino acids. In nucleotides, the CDR3 is TGCAGCGTCCTTAGACGCGAAGGCTCCTACAATGAGCAGTACTTC. Residues: CSVLRREGSYNEQYF.

This clonotype came up a few times. The chain links TRBV11-2 to TRBJ1-4; 7 bases line up with TRBD1. The CDR3 has 14 amino acids. The germline gives CDR1 SGHAT, CDR2 FQNNGV. V shed 1 base and J 6 bases; nucleotides not matched to a gene: 2. The CDR3 here is CASSLGGGDEKLFF. In DNA, the CDR3 is TGTGCCAGCAGCTTAGGAGGGGGCGATGAAAAACTGTTTTTT.

The rearrangement links TRBV13 to TRBJ2-2; 9 nucleotides align to TRBD2. Unmatched junction bases numbered 6, after V lost 3 bases and J lost 4 bases. Looked up from germline, CDR1 is PRHDT and CDR2 is FYEKMQ (reference sequence). This CDR3 contains 16 residues. The CDR3 sequence: CASSLAAGGLTGELFF. The CDR3 DNA follows: TGTGCCAGCAGCTTGGCTGCGGGAGGGCTCACCGGGGAGCTGTTTTTT.

As to this clonotype: A much more abundant neighbour one base away suggests this may be a read error. This rearrangement joins TRBV20-1 to TRBJ2-1, with 9 bases lining up with TRBD2. V lost 5 bases and J lost 9; bases outside the gene matches: 8. Looked up from germline, CDR1 is DFQATT and CDR2 is SNEGSKA (reference sequence). CDR3 length: 13 amino acids. This chain's CDR3 is CSAGRLADSEQFF. DNA of the CDR3: TGCAGTGCTGGCCGACTAGCGGACAGTGAGCAGTTCTTC.

The rearrangement joins TRBV7-8 to TRBJ2-4; D is undetermined. V lost 2 bases and J 8 bases, leaving 13 bases between the germline ends. The CDR3 covers 14 residues. Germline-derived CDR1 and CDR2 are SGHVS and FQNEAQ. CDR3 in amino acids: CASSLHGTQDIQYF. In DNA form, the CDR3 reads TGTGCCAGCAGCTTACATGGTACCCAGGACATTCAGTACTTC.

The rearrangement joins TRBV12-3 or TRBV12-4 to TRBJ1-5; D is unresolved. Trimming cost V 5 bases and J 5 bases, with 13 bases left between them. The CDR3 is made up of 14 amino acids. The CDR3 DNA is TGTGCCAGCAGTGACAAGACCATTGATCAGCCCCAGCATTTT. Protein: CASSDKTIDQPQHF.

This clonotype was seen a handful of times. The rearrangement links TRBV5-1 to TRBJ1-2, with TRBD1 matching 7 bases. The CDR3 runs to 12 residues. Germline lookup yields CDR1 SGHRS and CDR2 YFSETQ. The J segment lost 8 bases and the V segment lost 10 bases, leaving 11 bases of the junction unmatched. The CDR3 is CASTKGAKGYTF. The CDR3 DNA is TGCGCCTCCACCAAGGGGGCGAAGGGCTACACCTTC.

This clonotype appeared many times. The chain employs TRBV6-1 and TRBJ2-1; tentative D call: TRBD1 (6 bases). The germline V gene encodes CDR1 MNHNS and CDR2 SASEGT. V lost 6 bases and J lost 1, with 13 bases in between. CDR3 length: 15 amino acids. CDR3 sequence: CASRAGTSSYNEQFF. CDR3 nucleotides: TGTGCCAGCAGGGCCGGGACAAGTTCCTACAATGAGCAGTTCTTC.

This clonotype was observed many times. This chain links TRBV29-1 with TRBJ2-1, with 10 bases fitting TRBD1. Per germline, CDR1 SQVTM and CDR2 ANQGSEA. After removal of 7 bases from V and 2 bases from J, the junction contained 20 bases not matched to a gene. CDR3 length: 19 residues. Here the CDR3 reads CSASGPGQGSNSPYNEQFF. The CDR3 nucleotides are TGCAGCGCCTCGGGACCGGGACAGGGGTCGAATTCCCCCTACAATGAGCAGTTCTTC.

This clonotype was detected many times. The chain uses TRBV7-6 and TRBJ2-2; 9 nucleotides agree with TRBD2. The germline V gene has CDR1 SGHVS and CDR2 FNYEAQ. V was clipped by 2 bases and J by 7 bases; unmatched bases: 11. The CDR3 spans 17 residues. DNA of the CDR3: TGTGCCAGCAGCTTAAGGGTGACTAGCGGAGGCGGCGGGGAGCTGTTTTTT. Translating gives CASSLRVTSGGGGELFF.

V and J are TRBV6-5 and TRBJ2-3; TRBD2 agrees at 12 bases. After removal of 4 bases from V and 3 bases from J, the junction contained 11 bases not matched to a gene. This CDR3 has 18 amino acids. Germline values: CDR1 MNHEY, CDR2 SVGAGI. CDR3 region: CASSFTTSGSFGTDTQYF. In DNA, the CDR3 is TGTGCCAGCAGTTTTACGACTAGCGGGAGCTTTGGTACAGATACGCAGTATTTT.

This clonotype appeared many times. This sequence joins TRBV20-1 and TRBJ2-5; D not certain. The CDR3 runs 15 residues. Looked up from germline, CDR1 is DFQATT and CDR2 is SNEGSKA (reference sequence). The V end was cut by 1 base, the J end by 0 bases, with 12 bases between. The CDR3 here is CSARVRRLYQETQYF. CDR3 nucleotides: TGCAGTGCTAGAGTGAGAAGGCTTTACCAAGAGACCCAGTACTTC.